This T cell receptor (beta chain) was identified during a study of T-cell reconstitution after alpha-beta-depleted transplantation in children. General study points: T-cell numbers and diversity, one year after transplant, stemmed largely from T cells that were newly produced. Several hundred expanded graft clones reportedly were the source of alpha-beta T cells about two months after transplant. The high TCRbeta diversity at day 60 in some patients came from surviving recipient T cells and thymic progenitors.

This clonotype was counted ten times or more. Its antigen is still unknown. Germline-derived CDR1 and CDR2 are SGHTA and FQGTGA. J gave up 5 bases and V 2 bases, and 9 bases lay outside the gene matches. The length of the CDR3 is 17 residues. Preparation of the TCRbeta library used unique molecular identifiers. From the PCR reads, TCRdb called clonotypes with MiXCR, one entry per CDR3 protein. Here the sample spans 190,000 or so distinct CDR3 sequences, approximately 6% being singletons. The source material was PBMCs, sampled before TCRalphabeta/CD19-depleted stem cell transplant. The V and J genes are TRBV7-3 and TRBJ2-2, with TRBD2 matching 9 bases. This receptor was taken from a girl under three years old with combined immunodeficiency, due to receive a stem cell transplant. CDR3 residues: CASSLSGVAGETGELFF. The CDR3 bases are TGTGCCAGCAGCTTATCCGGGGTAGCGGGAGAAACCGGGGAGCTGTTTTTT.